Detailed here is one TCR beta chain. As yet, its antigen is unknown. This sample stems from a study of blood T cells in healthy people across ages. General study findings and limits: Strong correlation existed between TCR beta diversity and naive T cell percentage. The study found more naive CD4+ cells and higher diversity in long-lived than aged donors. The recorded TCR beta diversity per million T cells decreased in a roughly linear manner with age.

Peripheral blood, about 10 milliliters per donor, was collected. Germline V gene lookup returns CDR1 DFQATT and CDR2 SNEGSKA (reference sequence). The CDR3 contains 14 residues. V was cut by 1 base and J by 2 bases, with 12 bases left in between. A sample-barcoded 5' primer and a J-beta primer mix were used in a second PCR of roughly 6 to 11 cycles. Using its own MiXCR run on the 5' RACE reads, TCRdb lists one record per CDR3 protein. This sample has 850,000 to 1,100,000 distinct CDR3 sequences; 35% to 40% occur once, and the top ten carry around 14%. The sequence came from a man in his late teens or twenties in good health. Sequenced material: blood. The chain recombines TRBV20-1 with TRBJ2-7; D is perhaps TRBD1 (6 bases). The CDR3 loop reads CSARGQGTTYEQYF. Written as DNA, the CDR3 is TGCAGTGCTAGAGGGCAGGGGACGACCTACGAGCAGTACTTC.